This T cell receptor beta chain came from a study of cytomegalovirus exposure and HLA in healthy donors. In the study overall: Early released data had tens of millions of unique TCRs, all coming from HLA-typed donors. The study's findings and limits: Per a prior analysis, the majority of TCR beta V segments were productive roughly 90% or roughly 30% of the time. Most TCR sequences proved rare, with some public TCRs found in many donors. Investigators reported fewer than 200 TCR beta chains as tied to cytomegalovirus.

Germline CDR1 MNHEY, CDR2 SVGAGI. The ends lost 5 bases at V and 5 bases at J; junction bases unmatched: 11. This CDR3 contains 15 residues. Points on this clone: What it recognizes is unknown.

Primers: 60 Vbeta forward and 13 Jbeta reverse. Clones were sequenced by immunoSEQ multiplex PCR, and TCRdb holds only the in-frame ones, with some missing. In the table there are about 280,000 clones, around 90% of which are singletons. The TCR originated in a woman in her late teens or twenties in good health and CMV-seronegative. The sample comprised PBMCs. The chain is built from TRBV6-5 and TRBJ2-7, with 8 bases identical to TRBD1. The CDR3 spells CASSRRQGILHEQYF. The CDR3 DNA reads TGTGCCAGCAGTCGACGACAGGGGATCCTCCACGAGCAGTACTTC.